This T cell receptor beta chain was retrieved from a study of T cell repertoires in cytomegalovirus infection. About the research overall: Recently identified HLA-C-restricted CMV epitopes were used, and well-studied HLA-B-restricted CMV epitopes were used as well. Points from the study as a whole: Clonotype analysis showed dominance of the ex vivo response by HLA-C-restricted CMV-specific TCR beta clonotypes. Cumulative frequency (of public TCR beta family members) identified carriers of CMV plus the relevant HLA.

The V end was cut by 4 bases, the J end by 9 bases, with 16 bases between. Germline CDR1 reads SGHRS; CDR2 reads YFSETQ. This CDR3 contains 14 residues. From the reads, TCRdb called clonotypes with MiXCR, one entry per CDR3 protein. The sample lists approximately 730,000 distinct CDR3 sequences; 25% to 35% were seen once. As regards this clonotype: What it binds is not known.

The chain links TRBV5-1 to TRBJ2-2, with unresolved D. This TCR derives from a human donor in good health (CMV status not recorded). Some clones in this sample may be carry-over from other donors' samples. Sample: cultured CD8+ T cells from PBMCs, taken from culture after CMV antigen stimulation. The CDR3 coding sequence is TGCGCCAGCAGCCCCTCATTGGGTTTCTGGGAGCTGTTTTTT. Translation: CASSPSLGFWELFF.